The present T cell receptor (beta chain) was sequenced within a study of blood T cells in healthy people across ages. A second PCR, run for roughly 6 to 11 cycles, used a sample-barcoded 5' primer plus a J-beta primer mix. TCRdb used MiXCR to reprocess the 5' RACE reads, holding one entry per CDR3 protein. Of about 830,000 distinct CDR3 sequences in the sample, less than 80% are singletons; the top ten hold 25% to 30%. This CDR3 region has 12 residues. From germline, CDR1 is MNHEY and CDR2 SMNVEV (reference sequence). Trimming removed 3 bases from V and 7 bases from J, with 4 bases in between. This clonotype appeared many times.

Material: blood. This TCR derives from a man aged 25 to 40 in good health. The rearrangement links TRBV27 to TRBJ1-6; D remains unclear. Here the CDR3 DNA reads TGTGCCAGCAGTTTGGGCAATTCACCCCTCCACTTT. It encodes CASSLGNSPLHF.